This TCR beta chain came from a study of cytomegalovirus exposure and HLA in healthy donors. Clones were read by immunoSEQ multiplex PCR, and TCRdb kept only the in-frame ones, dropping some. Seen here are a few hundred thousand clones, 80% to 90% observed once, and the top ten hold roughly 1%. This clone has just one count. Antigen specificity is unknown. Study-level results: Per published reports, the classifier diagnosed cytomegalovirus status with high specificity and sensitivity.

The length of the CDR3 is 15 residues. Trimming stripped 2 bases from V and 2 bases from J, with 13 bases between. Germline V gene data show CDR1 as MNHEY and CDR2 as SVGAGI. This sequence joins TRBV6-5 and TRBJ2-7; D not resolved. Sequencing input: PBMCs. This clonotype was obtained from a woman under 30 in good health and CMV-seronegative. Written as DNA, the CDR3 is TGTGCCAGCAGTTACAGTAACCACCAGACCTACGAGCAGTACTTC. Translated, it gives CASSYSNHQTYEQYF.